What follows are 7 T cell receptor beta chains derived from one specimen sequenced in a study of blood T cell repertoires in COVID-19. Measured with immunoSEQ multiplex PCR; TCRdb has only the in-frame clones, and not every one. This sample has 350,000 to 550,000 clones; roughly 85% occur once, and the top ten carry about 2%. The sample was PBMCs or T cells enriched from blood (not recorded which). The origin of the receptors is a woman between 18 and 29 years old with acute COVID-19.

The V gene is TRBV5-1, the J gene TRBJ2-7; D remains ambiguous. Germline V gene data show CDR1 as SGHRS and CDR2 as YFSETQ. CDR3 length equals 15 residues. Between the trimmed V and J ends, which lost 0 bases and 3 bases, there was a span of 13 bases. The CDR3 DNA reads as TGCGCCAGCAGCTTGGATACCCGAGGTAGCTACGAGCAGTACTTC. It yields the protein CASSLDTRGSYEQYF.

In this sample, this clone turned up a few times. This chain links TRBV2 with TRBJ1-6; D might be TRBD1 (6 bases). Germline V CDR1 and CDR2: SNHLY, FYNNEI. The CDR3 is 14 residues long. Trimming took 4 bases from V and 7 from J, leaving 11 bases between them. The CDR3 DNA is TGTGCCAGCAGTGGGACAGCCTTAAATTCACCCCTCCACTTT. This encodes CASSGTALNSPLHF.

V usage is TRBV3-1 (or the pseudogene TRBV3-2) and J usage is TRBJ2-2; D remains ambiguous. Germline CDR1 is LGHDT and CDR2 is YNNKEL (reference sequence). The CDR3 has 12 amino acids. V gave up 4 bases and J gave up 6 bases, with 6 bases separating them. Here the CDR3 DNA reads TGTGCCAGCAGCCTCCCTCCCGGGGAGCTGTTTTTT. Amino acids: CASSLPPGELFF.

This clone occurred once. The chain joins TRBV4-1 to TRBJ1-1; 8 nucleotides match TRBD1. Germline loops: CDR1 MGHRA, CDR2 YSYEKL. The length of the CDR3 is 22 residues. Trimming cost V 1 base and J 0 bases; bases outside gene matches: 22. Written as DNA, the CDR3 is TGCGCCAGCAGCCAAGTTAGGACAGGGTTCAAGCCCAGGCATGACATGAACACTGAAGCTTTCTTT. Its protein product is CASSQVRTGFKPRHDMNTEAFF.

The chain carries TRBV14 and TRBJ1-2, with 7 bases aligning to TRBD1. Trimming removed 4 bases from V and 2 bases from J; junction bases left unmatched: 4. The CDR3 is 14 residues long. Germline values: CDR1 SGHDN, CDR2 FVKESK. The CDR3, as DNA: TGTGCCAGCAGCCGGGACAGTTTAAACTATGGCTACACCTTC. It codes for CASSRDSLNYGYTF.

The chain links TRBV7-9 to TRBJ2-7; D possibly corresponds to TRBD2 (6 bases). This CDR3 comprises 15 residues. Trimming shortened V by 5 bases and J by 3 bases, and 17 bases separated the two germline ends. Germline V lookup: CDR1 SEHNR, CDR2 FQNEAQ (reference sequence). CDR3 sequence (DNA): TGTGCCAGCAGCCACCCCGGGGGTGCCGGCTACGAGCAGTACTTC. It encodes CASSHPGGAGYEQYF.

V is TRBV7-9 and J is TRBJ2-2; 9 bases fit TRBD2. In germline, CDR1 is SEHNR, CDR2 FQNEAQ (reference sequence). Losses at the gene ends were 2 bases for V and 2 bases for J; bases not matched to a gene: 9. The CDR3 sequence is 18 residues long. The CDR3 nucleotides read TGTGCCAGCAGCTTATTCCTAGCGGGAAATGCTAACACCGGGGAGCTGTTTTTT. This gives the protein CASSLFLAGNANTGELFF.